One T cell receptor (beta chain) is described in this entry. As yet, its antigen is unknown. This sample was taken from a study of CD8+ T cells in alopecia areata. Study-level information: Among treated patients, oral tofacitinib was administered at 5 to 10 mg twice daily. The protocol delivered tofacitinib for 6 to 18 months, then withdrew it for 6 months. General study findings and limits: Scalp sequencing captures resident alphabeta T cells of normal skin too.

Germline assignment: CDR1 SQVTM and CDR2 ANQGSEA. The CDR3 totals 14 residues. Losses at the gene ends were 7 bases for V and 5 bases for J; bases not matched to a gene: 8. It was cDNA, reverse transcribed from extracted RNA, that served as the sequencing template. Sequencing used immunoSEQ multiplex PCR; TCRdb keeps in-frame clones, though not all of them. The sample records almost 250,000 clones, 65% to 70% being singletons. The sequenced sample was CD4+ T cells sorted from blood, obtained at week 0. The rearrangement links TRBV29-1 to TRBJ1-5; 10 nucleotides align to TRBD1. The sequence came from a human donor with alopecia areata. The CDR3 protein is CSARDRGHHQPQHF. The CDR3 nucleotides read TGCAGCGCCCGGGACAGGGGCCACCATCAGCCCCAGCATTTT.